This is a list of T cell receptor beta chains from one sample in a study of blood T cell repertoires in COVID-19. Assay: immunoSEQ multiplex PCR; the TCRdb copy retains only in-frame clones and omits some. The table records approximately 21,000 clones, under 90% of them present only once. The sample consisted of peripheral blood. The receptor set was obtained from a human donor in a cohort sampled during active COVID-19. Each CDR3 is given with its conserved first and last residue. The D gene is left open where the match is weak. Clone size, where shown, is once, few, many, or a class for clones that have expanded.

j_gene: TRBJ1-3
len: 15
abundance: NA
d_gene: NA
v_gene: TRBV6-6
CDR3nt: TGTGCCAGCAGCCCCCAGGGCCACTCTGGAAACACCATATATTTT
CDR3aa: CASSPQGHSGNTIYF

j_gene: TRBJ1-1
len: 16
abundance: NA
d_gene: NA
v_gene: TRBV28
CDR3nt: TGTGCCAGCAGTTTGGTTCCAGGAGGATGGGGCACTGAAGCTTTCTTT
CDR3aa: CASSLVPGGWGTEAFF

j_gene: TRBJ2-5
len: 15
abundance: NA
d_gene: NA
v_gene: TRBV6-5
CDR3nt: TGTGCCAGCAGTCCGGCGGCGGGACAGACAGAGACCCAGTACTTC
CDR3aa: CASSPAAGQTETQYF

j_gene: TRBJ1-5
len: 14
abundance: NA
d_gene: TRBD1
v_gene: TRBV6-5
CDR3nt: TGTGCCAGCGGGGGGACAGGGGACAATCAGCCCCAGCATTTT
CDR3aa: CASGGTGDNQPQHF

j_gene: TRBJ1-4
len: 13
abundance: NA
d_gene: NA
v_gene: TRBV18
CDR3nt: TGTGCCAGCTCACCAGGGGCAGCTGAAAAACTGTTTTTT
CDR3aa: CASSPGAAEKLFF

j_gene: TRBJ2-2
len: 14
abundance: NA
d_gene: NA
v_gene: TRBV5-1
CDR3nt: TGCGCCAGCAGCTCAGCCGGAGGGACCGGGGAGCTGTTTTTT
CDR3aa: CASSSAGGTGELFF

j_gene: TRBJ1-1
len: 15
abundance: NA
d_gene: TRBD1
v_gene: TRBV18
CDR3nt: TGTGCCAGCTCAGATACCGGGACAGCGAACACTGAAGCTTTCTTT
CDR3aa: CASSDTGTANTEAFF

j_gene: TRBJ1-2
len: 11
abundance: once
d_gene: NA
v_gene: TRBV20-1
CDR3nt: TGCAGTGCTAGCCGACAGGCCGTTTTGACCTTC
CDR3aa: CSASRQAVLTF

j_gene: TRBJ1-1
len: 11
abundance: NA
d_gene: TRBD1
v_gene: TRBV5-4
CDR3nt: TGTGCCAGCAGCCAGGGGGCTGAAGCTTTCTTT
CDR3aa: CASSQGAEAFF

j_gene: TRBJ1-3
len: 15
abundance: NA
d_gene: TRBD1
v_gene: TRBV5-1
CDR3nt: TGCGCCAGCAGCCGAGGGACAGCCTCTGGAAACACCATATATTTT
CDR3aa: CASSRGTASGNTIYF

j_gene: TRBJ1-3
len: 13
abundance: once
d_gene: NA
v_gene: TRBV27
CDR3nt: TGTGCCAGCAGCCCAACTGGTGAAAACACCATATATTTT
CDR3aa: CASSPTGENTIYF

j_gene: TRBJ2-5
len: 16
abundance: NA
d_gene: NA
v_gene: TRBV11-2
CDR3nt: TGTGCCAGCAGCTTAGAGGCCGGCTACGGGTTGGTGACCCAGTACTTC
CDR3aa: CASSLEAGYGLVTQYF

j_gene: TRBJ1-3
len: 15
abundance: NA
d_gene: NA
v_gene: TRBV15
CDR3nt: TGTGCCACCAGCAGAGGACAGAACTCTGGAAACACCATATATTTT
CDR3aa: CATSRGQNSGNTIYF

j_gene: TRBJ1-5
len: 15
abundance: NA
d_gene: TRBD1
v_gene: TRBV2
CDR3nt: TGTGCCAGCAGGCCTCGACAGGGCGGAAATCAGCCCCAGCATTTT
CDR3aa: CASRPRQGGNQPQHF

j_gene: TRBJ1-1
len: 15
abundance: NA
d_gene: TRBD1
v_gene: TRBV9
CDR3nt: TGTGCCAGCAGCGTAGCCCCCCAGGGGGTGACTGAAGCTTTCTTT
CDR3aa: CASSVAPQGVTEAFF

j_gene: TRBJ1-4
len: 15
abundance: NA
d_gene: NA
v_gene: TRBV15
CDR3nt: TGTGCCACCAGCCCCAGGGGAGCAACTAATGAAAAACTGTTTTTT
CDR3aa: CATSPRGATNEKLFF

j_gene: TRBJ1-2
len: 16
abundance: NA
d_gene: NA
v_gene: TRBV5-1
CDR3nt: TGCGCCAGCAGCCCGAACGGTGGGACATTCTCGAATGGCTACACCTTC
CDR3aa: CASSPNGGTFSNGYTF

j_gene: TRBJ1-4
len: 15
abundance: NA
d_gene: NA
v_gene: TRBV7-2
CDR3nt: TGTGCCAGCAGCTTAGGGGCAGGGTTTCCTGGAAAACTGTTTTTT
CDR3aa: CASSLGAGFPGKLFF

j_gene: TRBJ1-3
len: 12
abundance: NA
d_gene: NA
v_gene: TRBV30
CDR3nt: TGTGCCTGGACCCGGGACAGAAACACCATATATTTT
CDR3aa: CAWTRDRNTIYF

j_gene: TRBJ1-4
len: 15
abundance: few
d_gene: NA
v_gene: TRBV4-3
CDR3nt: TGCGCCAGCAGCCGGGGGGGTTTCTCATCTGAAAAACTGTTTTTT
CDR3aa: CASSRGGFSSEKLFF

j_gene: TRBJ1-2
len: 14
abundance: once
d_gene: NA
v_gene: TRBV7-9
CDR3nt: TGTGCCAGCAGCCCTCGAGGGGGGGGCTATGGCTACACCTTC
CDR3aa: CASSPRGGGYGYTF

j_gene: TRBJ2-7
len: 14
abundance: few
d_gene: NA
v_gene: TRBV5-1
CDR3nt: TGCGCCAGCAGGCCTAGACAGTTAAGCGACGAGCAGTACTTC
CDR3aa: CASRPRQLSDEQYF

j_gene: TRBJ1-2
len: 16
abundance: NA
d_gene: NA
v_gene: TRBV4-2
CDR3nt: TGTGCCAGCAGCCAAGATCTTCTAGCTACTAACTATGGCTACACCTTC
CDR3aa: CASSQDLLATNYGYTF

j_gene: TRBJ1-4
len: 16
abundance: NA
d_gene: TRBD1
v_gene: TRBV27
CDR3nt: TGTGCCAGCAGTCGAACACAGATCCGGGACAGTGAAAAACTGTTTTTT
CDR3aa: CASSRTQIRDSEKLFF

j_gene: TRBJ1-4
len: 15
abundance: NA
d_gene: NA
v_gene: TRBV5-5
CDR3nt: TGTGCCAGCAGCGCACAGGGTGTAACTAATGAAAAACTGTTTTTT
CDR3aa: CASSAQGVTNEKLFF

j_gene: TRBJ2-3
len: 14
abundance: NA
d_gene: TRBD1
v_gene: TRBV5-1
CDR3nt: TGCGCCAGCAGCACAGGACAGGGAACGGATACGCAGTATTTT
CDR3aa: CASSTGQGTDTQYF

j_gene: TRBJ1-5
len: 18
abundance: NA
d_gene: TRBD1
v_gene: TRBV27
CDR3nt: TGTGCCAGCAGTTTAACCAGGGGGAGGACAGGCAACAATCAGCCCCAGCATTTT
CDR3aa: CASSLTRGRTGNNQPQHF

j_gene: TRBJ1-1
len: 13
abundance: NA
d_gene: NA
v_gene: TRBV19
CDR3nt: TGTGCCAGTAGTCTTGAGCGCCGCGCTGAAGCTTTCTTT
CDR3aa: CASSLERRAEAFF

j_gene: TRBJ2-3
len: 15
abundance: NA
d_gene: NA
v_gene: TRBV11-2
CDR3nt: TGTGCCAGCAGTATCCTTGGGGGGGGCGCAGATACGCAGTATTTT
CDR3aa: CASSILGGGADTQYF

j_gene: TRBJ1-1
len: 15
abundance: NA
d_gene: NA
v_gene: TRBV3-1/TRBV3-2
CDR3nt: TGTGCCAGCAGCCAGGATCCTGGGAGCAACACTGAAGCTTTCTTT
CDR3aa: CASSQDPGSNTEAFF

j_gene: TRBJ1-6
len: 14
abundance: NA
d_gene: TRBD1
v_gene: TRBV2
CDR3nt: TGTGCCAGCAGAGGGACAGGGGTTAATTCACCCCTCCACTTT
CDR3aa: CASRGTGVNSPLHF

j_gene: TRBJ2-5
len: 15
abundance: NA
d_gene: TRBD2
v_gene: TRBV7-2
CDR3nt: TGTGCCAGCAGCCTACCTAGCGGGTACCAAGAGACCCAGTACTTC
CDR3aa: CASSLPSGYQETQYF

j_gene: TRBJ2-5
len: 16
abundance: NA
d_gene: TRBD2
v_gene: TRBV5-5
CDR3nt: TGTGCCAGCAGCTATCGACTAGCGGGGACACAAGAGACCCAGTACTTC
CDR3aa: CASSYRLAGTQETQYF

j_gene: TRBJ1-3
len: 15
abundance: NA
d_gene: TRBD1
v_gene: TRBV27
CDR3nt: TGTGCCAGCAGTTTCACAGGGGGCGCTGGAAACACCATATATTTT
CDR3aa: CASSFTGGAGNTIYF

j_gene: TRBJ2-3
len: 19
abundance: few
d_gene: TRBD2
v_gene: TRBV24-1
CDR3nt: TGTGCCACCAGTGATTTCGGGGGGCTAGCGGGGGATTACACAGATACGCAGTATTTT
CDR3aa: CATSDFGGLAGDYTDTQYF

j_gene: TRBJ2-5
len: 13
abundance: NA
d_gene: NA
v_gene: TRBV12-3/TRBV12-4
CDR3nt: TGTGCCAGCAGCCCGACAGGTCGAGAGACCCAGTACTTC
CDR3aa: CASSPTGRETQYF

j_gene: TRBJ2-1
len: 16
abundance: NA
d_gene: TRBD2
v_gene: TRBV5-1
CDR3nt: TGCGCCAGCAGCGGGACTAGCCGCAGCTCCTACAATGAGCAGTTCTTC
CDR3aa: CASSGTSRSSYNEQFF

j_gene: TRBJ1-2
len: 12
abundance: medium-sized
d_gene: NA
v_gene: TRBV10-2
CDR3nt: TGCGCCAGCAGTGAGCCGGCGGATGGCTACACCTTC
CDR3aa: CASSEPADGYTF

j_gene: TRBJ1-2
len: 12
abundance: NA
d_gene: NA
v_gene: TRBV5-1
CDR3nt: TGCGCCAGCAGCTTCACAGGAGAAGGCTACACCTTC
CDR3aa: CASSFTGEGYTF

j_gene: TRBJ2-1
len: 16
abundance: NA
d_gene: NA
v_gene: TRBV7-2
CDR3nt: TGTGCCAGCAGCTTAAATCATAGAGGCTCCTACAATGAGCAGTTCTTC
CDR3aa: CASSLNHRGSYNEQFF

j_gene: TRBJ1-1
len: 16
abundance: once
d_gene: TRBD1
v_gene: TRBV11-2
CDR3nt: TGTGCCAGCACCCGAGACAGGGAAGCAGGCTACACTGAAGCTTTCTTT
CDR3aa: CASTRDREAGYTEAFF

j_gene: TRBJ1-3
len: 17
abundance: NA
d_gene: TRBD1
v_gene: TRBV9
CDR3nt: TGTGCCAGCAGCCCCTCCGGCGGGACAGGGGCTGGAAACACCATATATTTT
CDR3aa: CASSPSGGTGAGNTIYF

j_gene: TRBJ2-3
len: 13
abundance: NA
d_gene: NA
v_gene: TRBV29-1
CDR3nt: TGCAGCTCTCGGGACACCAACACAGATACGCAGTATTTT
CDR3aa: CSSRDTNTDTQYF

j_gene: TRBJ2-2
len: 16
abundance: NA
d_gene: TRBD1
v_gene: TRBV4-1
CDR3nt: TGCGCCAGCAGCCAAGGACCGGGACAGAGGCGAAGGGAGCTGTTTTTT
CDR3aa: CASSQGPGQRRRELFF

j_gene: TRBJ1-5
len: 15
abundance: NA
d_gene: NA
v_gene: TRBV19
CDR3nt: TGTGCCAGTAGTATATACGGGGGGCTTAATCAGCCCCAGCATTTT
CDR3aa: CASSIYGGLNQPQHF

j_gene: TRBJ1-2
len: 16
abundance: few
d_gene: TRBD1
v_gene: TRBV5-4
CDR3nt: TGTGCCAGCAGCACTGACAGGGGGACGTGGAACTATGGCTACACCTTC
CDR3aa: CASSTDRGTWNYGYTF

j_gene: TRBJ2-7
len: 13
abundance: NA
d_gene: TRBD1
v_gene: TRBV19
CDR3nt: TGTGCCAGTAGCCGACAGGGGACGAGCGAGCAGTACTTC
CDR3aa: CASSRQGTSEQYF

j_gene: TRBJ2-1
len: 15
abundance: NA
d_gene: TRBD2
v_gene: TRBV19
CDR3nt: TGTGCCAGTAGTATAGGGGGCGGGAGTTACAATGAGCAGTTCTTC
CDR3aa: CASSIGGGSYNEQFF

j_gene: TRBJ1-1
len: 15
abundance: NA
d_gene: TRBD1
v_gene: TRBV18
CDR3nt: TGTGCCAGCTCCCTCTCCGGGACAGCCCTTGTTGAAGCTTTCTTT
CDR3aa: CASSLSGTALVEAFF

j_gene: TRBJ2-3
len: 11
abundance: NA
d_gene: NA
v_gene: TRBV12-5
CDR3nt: TGTGCTAGTGGTCCGTCAGATACGCAGTATTTT
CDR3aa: CASGPSDTQYF

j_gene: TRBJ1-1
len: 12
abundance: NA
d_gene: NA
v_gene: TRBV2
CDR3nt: TGTGCCAGCAGACAGGGACCCTCTGAAGCTTTCTTT
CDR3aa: CASRQGPSEAFF